The 28 T cell receptor beta chains below come from one sample, sequenced in a study of HIV-infected patients and healthy controls. Reverse transcription used approximately 500 ng RNA and constant-region primers for alpha and beta. Using multiplexing indices, alpha and beta chain libraries were generated apart by chain-specific third strand synthesis. MiXCR was run by TCRdb on the 5' RACE reads, yielding one entry per CDR3 protein. The sample yields about 7,900 distinct CDR3 sequences, 8.4% seen once. Follow-up blood was drawn about 14 weeks, roughly three months, after antiretroviral therapy began. The repertoire came from unfractionated whole blood and reflected all unsorted peripheral T cells. The source was blood, collected during antiretroviral therapy. The receptors shown here come from an adult with HIV infection.

At least ten counts were recorded for this clonotype. This sequence joins TRBV7-2 and TRBJ2-1; 8 bases map to TRBD2. Germline loops: CDR1 SGHTA, CDR2 FQGNSA. Trimming removed 3 bases from V and 8 bases from J; junction bases left unmatched: 9. The length of the CDR3 is 15 residues. CDR3 DNA: TGTGCCAGCAGCTTTGGGACTAGAAGTTCCGATGAGCAGTTCTTC. It yields the protein CASSFGTRSSDEQFF.

This chain joins TRBV20-1 and TRBJ2-3, with D possibly being TRBD1 or TRBD2 (5 bases each). CDR1 is DFQATT and CDR2 is SNEGSKA in the germline V gene (reference sequence). The CDR3 extends over 14 amino acids. Trimming removed 3 bases at V and 2 bases at J, with 12 bases between. The DNA of the CDR3 is TGCAGTGCTAGGGGGGTGATGTTCACAGATACGCAGTATTTT. This gives the protein CSARGVMFTDTQYF.

The gene calls are TRBV12-5 and TRBJ2-7, with D unclear. Deletions cut 0 bases from V and 3 bases from J, with 9 bases between. The CDR3 has 14 amino acids. Germline-derived CDR1 and CDR2 are LGHNT and FRNRAP. This CDR3 is CASGLVPGSYEQYF. The CDR3 bases are TGTGCTAGTGGTTTGGTACCGGGCAGCTACGAGCAGTACTTC.

This clonotype was observed many times. This chain uses TRBV20-1 with TRBJ2-3; D ambiguous. V lost 8 bases to trimming and J lost 1 base, with 10 bases between them. Germline CDR1 and CDR2: DFQATT and SNEGSKA (reference sequence). The CDR3 length is 12 residues. The CDR3 here is CSPRRGTDTQYF. CDR3 nucleotide sequence: TGCAGTCCTCGAAGGGGCACAGATACGCAGTATTTT.

The CDR3 sequence is CASSQDLSSYEQYF. For the CDR3, the DNA is TGTGCCAGCAGCCAAGATCTCAGCTCCTACGAGCAGTACTTC. The rearrangement links TRBV4-2 to TRBJ2-7, with D uncertain. The CDR3 loop spans 14 amino acids. Germline CDR1 is LGHNA and CDR2 is YNFKEQ. V was trimmed by 0 bases and J by 0 bases, leaving 6 bases between them.

The chain recombines TRBV5-1 with TRBJ2-7; D gene ambiguous. Trimming stripped 4 bases from V and 1 base from J, with 18 bases between. Germline-derived CDR1 and CDR2 are SGHRS and YFSETQ. The CDR3 has 16 residues. CDR3 nucleotide sequence: TGCGCCAGCAGCCCAAGTTCACAGACCGTTTCCTACGAGCAGTACTTC. Translation gives CASSPSSQTVSYEQYF.

V is TRBV10-3 and J is TRBJ1-2, with 7 nucleotides matching TRBD1. The junction had 0 bases not matched to a gene; V was cut back by 0 bases and J by 8 bases. The CDR3 has 12 amino acids. CDR1 and CDR2 from the germline V gene are ENHRY and SYGVKD. The CDR3: CAISESTGGYTF. Written as DNA, the CDR3 is TGTGCCATCAGTGAGTCGACAGGGGGCTACACCTTC.

At least ten counts were recorded for this clonotype. This chain uses TRBV20-1 with TRBJ1-4, with a possible D match to TRBD1 (5 bases). The CDR3 totals 15 residues. Between the trimmed V and J ends, which lost 0 bases and 8 bases, there was a span of 16 bases. CDR1 is DFQATT and CDR2 is SNEGSKA in the germline V gene (reference sequence). CDR3 nucleotide sequence: TGCAGTGCTAGAGAGATACTGACAGCCACCGAAAAACTGTTTTTT. Its translation is CSAREILTATEKLFF.

DNA of the CDR3: TGTGCCAGCAGTTCGCCGGGACTAGCGGGGGGGCCCCCCTACAATGAGCAGTTCTTC. It encodes CASSSPGLAGGPPYNEQFF. The chain employs TRBV6-5 and TRBJ2-1; 16 nucleotides align to TRBD2. Germline V gene lookup returns CDR1 MNHEY and CDR2 SVGAGI. J gave up 2 bases and V 4 bases, and 8 bases lay outside the gene matches. This CDR3 is 19 amino acids long.

The chain couples TRBV11-2 to TRBJ2-4; tentatively, D is TRBD1 (7 bases). The germline gives CDR1 SGHAT, CDR2 FQNNGV. V lost 5 bases and J 8 bases, leaving 19 bases between the germline ends. The CDR3 consists of 15 residues. CDR3 amino acids: CASSPIGGGPDIQYF. The CDR3 region has the DNA TGTGCCAGCAGCCCAATAGGAGGGGGCCCAGACATTCAGTACTTC.

In its sample, this clonotype ranks as medium-sized. The rearrangement uses TRBV29-1 and TRBJ2-3; 7 bases match TRBD1. V lost 5 bases to trimming and J lost 6 bases; unmatched junction nucleotides: 11. CDR1 is SQVTM and CDR2 is ANQGSEA in the germline V gene. This CDR3 comprises 14 residues. CDR3 sequence (DNA): TGCAGCGTTAATGAGGGGGCAGGGGCGGATACGCAGTATTTT. This sequence encodes CSVNEGAGADTQYF.

By share, this clonotype counts as medium-sized. The rearrangement links TRBV7-9 to TRBJ2-7, with D tentatively TRBD1 or TRBD2 (5 bases each). The CDR3 runs 16 residues. The V end lost 4 bases, the J end lost 2 bases, and 18 bases lay between the germline ends. Germline V gene sequence: CDR1 SEHNR, CDR2 FQNEAQ (reference sequence). CDR3 region: CASSSGTSLSPYEQYF. CDR3 DNA: TGTGCCAGCAGCTCAGGGACGTCCCTCTCCCCCTACGAGCAGTACTTC. The variable domain in full, with the rest retrieved from reference TRBV7-9 and TRBJ2-7, is DTGVSQNPRHKITKRGQNVTFRCDPISEHNRLYWYRQTLGQGPEFLTYFQNEAQLEKSRLLSDRFSAERPKGSFSTLEIQRTEQGDSAMYLCASSSGTSLSPYEQYFGPGTRLTVT.

This clonotype was counted ten times or more. The CDR3 coding sequence is TGCGCCAGCAGCATGCGTAGTGGGCTAGCGGTGAACAATGAGCAGTTCTTC. Translation gives CASSMRSGLAVNNEQFF. The rearrangement uses TRBV5-1 and TRBJ2-1, with TRBD2 matching 7 bases. The J segment lost 5 bases and the V segment lost 4 bases, leaving 15 bases of the junction unmatched. The CDR3 length is 17 residues. CDR1 is SGHRS, CDR2 YFSETQ, per germline.

CDR3 bases: TGTGCCAGCAGCTTAGCTGGGACAGAACAAGAGACCCAGTACTTC. Protein sequence: CASSLAGTEQETQYF. The chain links TRBV7-2 to TRBJ2-5, with 7 bases that match TRBD1. Germline V gene sequence: CDR1 SGHTA, CDR2 FQGNSA. The V and J ends lost 0 bases and 2 bases, in that order; junction bases with no gene match: 3. This CDR3 has 15 residues.

In this sample, this clonotype is medium-sized. The chain is built from TRBV18 and TRBJ1-1; D is uncertain. Trimming shortened V by 0 bases and J by 3 bases, and 11 bases separated the two germline ends. CDR1 and CDR2 (germline): KGHSH, LQKENI. The CDR3 length is 15 residues. CDR3 nucleotide sequence: TGTGCCAGCTCACCACCCCCCCCGTTGGACACTGAAGCTTTCTTT. Its protein product is CASSPPPPLDTEAFF. The full variable domain, rest sourced from reference TRBV18 and TRBJ1-1, is NAGVMQNPRHLVRRRGQEARLRCSPMKGHSHVYWYRQLPEEGLKFMVYLQKENIIDESGMPKERFSAEFPKEGPSILRIQQVVRGDSAAYFCASSPPPPLDTEAFFGQGTRLTVV.

By share of the sample, this clonotype is medium-sized. This sequence joins TRBV2 and TRBJ2-1, with TRBD2 matching 11 bases. Germline CDR1 SNHLY, CDR2 FYNNEI. With 4 bases clipped from V and 15 bases from J, the junction kept 14 bases outside the gene matches. The CDR3 sequence is 15 residues long. Here the CDR3 DNA reads TGTGCCAGCAGTGGAGAAATCACCGGGACTAGCGGCGGGTTCTTC. This sequence encodes CASSGEITGTSGGFF.

This clonotype ranks as medium-sized (0.01 to 0.1%). The rearrangement uses TRBV7-2 and TRBJ2-1; TRBD1 is a possible D gene (6 bases). The germline V gene encodes CDR1 SGHTA and CDR2 FQGNSA. The V end lost 3 bases, the J end lost 4 bases, and 13 bases lay between the germline ends. This CDR3 spans 15 amino acids. CDR3: CASSFSTGLYNEQFF. CDR3 coding DNA: TGTGCCAGCAGCTTCTCTACAGGGTTGTACAATGAGCAGTTCTTC.

Ten or more counts support this clonotype. The chain is built from TRBV18 and TRBJ2-3; D unclear. CDR3 length equals 13 residues. From germline, CDR1 is KGHSH and CDR2 LQKENI. V shed 0 bases and J shed 2 bases, with 3 bases lying between them. CDR3 in DNA: TGTGCCAGCTCACCACCGAACACAGATACGCAGTATTTT. It is translated as CASSPPNTDTQYF.

This clonotype was observed many times. The V gene is TRBV5-1, the J gene TRBJ2-5; perhaps D is TRBD1 or TRBD2 (5 bases each). The CDR3 totals 13 residues. The germline CDR1 and CDR2 sequences are SGHRS and YFSETQ. The V gene lost 2 bases and the J gene lost 5 bases, with 10 bases spanning the gap. For the CDR3, the DNA is TGCGCCAGCAGCTTTGGGACGGGGGAGACCCAGTACTTC. This gives the protein CASSFGTGETQYF.

This clonotype has just a few counts. The chain is built from TRBV5-4 and TRBJ2-3, with 14 positions matching TRBD2. The CDR3 runs 16 residues. Unmatched junction bases numbered 3, after V lost 0 bases and J lost 6 bases. Germline V CDR1 and CDR2: SGHNT, YYREEE (reference sequence). CDR3 protein: CASSLGGLAGVDTQYF. Written as DNA, the CDR3 is TGTGCCAGCAGCTTGGGGGGACTAGCGGGGGTGGATACGCAGTATTTT.

This clonotype was recorded at least ten times. This chain joins TRBV3-1 and TRBJ2-1; D is perhaps TRBD1 (5 bases). CDR1 and CDR2 (germline): LGHDT, YNNKEL (reference sequence). This CDR3 has 15 residues. The germline V and J ends were trimmed by 0 bases and 2 bases, with 8 bases remaining between them. Here the CDR3 reads CASSQDLGPYNEQFF. CDR3 nucleotide sequence: TGTGCCAGCAGCCAAGATCTGGGGCCCTACAATGAGCAGTTCTTC.

This clonotype is classed as medium-sized. The rearrangement uses TRBV7-9 and TRBJ2-5, with 9 bases identical to TRBD2. Germline CDR1 and CDR2: SEHNR and FQNEAQ (reference sequence). Trimming cost V 5 bases and J 2 bases; bases outside gene matches: 6. The CDR3 length is 15 residues. The DNA for the CDR3 is TGTGCCAGCAGCCCCCGACTAGCGGAACAAGAGACCCAGTACTTC. This gives the protein CASSPRLAEQETQYF.

In this sample, this clonotype turned up many times. The CDR3 nucleotides are TGTGCCAGCAGCCCCGACAGGAGTACTAACTATGGCTACACCTTC. Translating gives CASSPDRSTNYGYTF. V gene TRBV7-2 combines with J gene TRBJ1-2, with D perhaps matching TRBD1 (6 bases). Between the trimmed V and J ends, which lost 5 bases and 0 bases, there was a span of 13 bases. Germline lookup yields CDR1 SGHTA and CDR2 FQGNSA. This CDR3 is 15 amino acids long.

This clonotype was seen at least ten times. The chain joins TRBV20-1 to TRBJ2-1, with TRBD2 matching 14 bases. Germline CDR1 reads DFQATT; CDR2 reads SNEGSKA (reference sequence). This CDR3 region has 18 residues. The V segment lost 2 bases and the J segment 2 bases; nucleotides outside the gene matches: 8. This CDR3 is CSARSPGLAGVAYNEQFF. Here the CDR3 DNA reads TGCAGTGCTAGATCCCCGGGACTAGCGGGAGTGGCCTACAATGAGCAGTTCTTC.

By sample fraction, this clonotype is medium-sized. The J gene is TRBJ2-1, the V gene TRBV4-3; 7 nucleotides match TRBD1. The length of the CDR3 is 15 residues. V trimming: 0 bases; J trimming: 4 bases; junction bases outside the gene matches: 3. CDR1 is LGHNA, CDR2 YSLEER, per germline. The chain's CDR3 is CASSQDRTGYNEQFF. The CDR3 DNA sequence: TGCGCCAGCAGCCAAGACAGGACAGGTTACAATGAGCAGTTCTTC.

J is TRBJ2-3 and V is TRBV7-2; D is uncertain. V lost 2 bases and J lost 9, with 12 bases in between. The CDR3 totals 13 residues. In germline, CDR1 is SGHTA, CDR2 FQGNSA. DNA for the CDR3: TGTGCCAGCAGCTTAACACCCGCCCAGACGCAGTATTTT. Translating it yields CASSLTPAQTQYF.

This clonotype came up many times. The V call is TRBV6-6, the J call TRBJ1-6; D is unclear. The germline CDR1 and CDR2 sequences are MNHNY and SVGAGI (reference sequence). The CDR3 consists of 15 residues. The ends were cut back, 5 bases at V and 7 bases at J, with 15 bases in the middle. The CDR3: CASSTLSLENSPLHF. In nucleotides, the CDR3 is TGTGCCAGCAGTACCCTGTCCCTCGAAAATTCACCCCTCCACTTT.

Many counts were recorded for this clonotype. The CDR3 nucleotides read TGTGCCAGCAGCTTTCGGCTAGCGGGGGAATACGAGCAGTACTTC. Residues: CASSFRLAGEYEQYF. The chain uses TRBV7-9 and TRBJ2-7; 10 nucleotides line up with TRBD2. Germline V gene data show CDR1 as SEHNR and CDR2 as FQNEAQ (reference sequence). Unmatched junction bases numbered 6, after V lost 3 bases and J lost 4 bases. There are 15 residues in the CDR3.